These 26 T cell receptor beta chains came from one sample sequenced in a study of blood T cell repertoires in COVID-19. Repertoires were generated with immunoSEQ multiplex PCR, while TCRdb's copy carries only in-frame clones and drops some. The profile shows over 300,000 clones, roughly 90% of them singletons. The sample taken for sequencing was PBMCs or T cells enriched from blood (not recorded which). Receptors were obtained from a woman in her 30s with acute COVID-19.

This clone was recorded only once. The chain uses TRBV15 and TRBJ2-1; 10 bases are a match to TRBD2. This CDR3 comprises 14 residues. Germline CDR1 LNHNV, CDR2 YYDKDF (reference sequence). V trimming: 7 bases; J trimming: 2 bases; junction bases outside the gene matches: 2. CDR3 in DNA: TGTGCCACCAAAAGCGGGGGGGCCTACAATGAGCAGTTCTTC. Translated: CATKSGGAYNEQFF.

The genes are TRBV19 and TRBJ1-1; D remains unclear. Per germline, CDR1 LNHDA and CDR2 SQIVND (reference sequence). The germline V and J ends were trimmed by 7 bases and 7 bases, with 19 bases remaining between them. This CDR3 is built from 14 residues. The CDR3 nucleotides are TGTGCCAGTACCCCATTCGGGGAAATGGGTGAAGCTTTCTTT. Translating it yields CASTPFGEMGEAFF.

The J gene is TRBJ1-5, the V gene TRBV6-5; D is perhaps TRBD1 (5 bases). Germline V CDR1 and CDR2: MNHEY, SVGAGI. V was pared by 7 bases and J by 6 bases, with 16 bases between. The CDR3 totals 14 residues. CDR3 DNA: TGTGCCAGCAATAAGGATCTAGGGGTTCAGCCCCAGCATTTT. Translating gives CASNKDLGVQPQHF.

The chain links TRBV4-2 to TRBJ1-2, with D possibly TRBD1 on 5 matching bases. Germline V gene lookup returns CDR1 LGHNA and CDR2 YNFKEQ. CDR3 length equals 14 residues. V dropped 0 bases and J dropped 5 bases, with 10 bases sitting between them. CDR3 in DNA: TGTGCCAGCAGCCAAGAACCCCCAGGGTATGGCTACACCTTC. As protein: CASSQEPPGYGYTF.

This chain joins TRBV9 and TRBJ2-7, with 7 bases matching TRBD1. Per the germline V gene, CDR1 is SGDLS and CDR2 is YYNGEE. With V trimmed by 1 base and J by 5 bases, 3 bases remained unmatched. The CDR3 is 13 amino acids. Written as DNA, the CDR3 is TGTGCCAGCAGCGTAAACGACAGGGACGAGCAGTACTTC. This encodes CASSVNDRDEQYF.

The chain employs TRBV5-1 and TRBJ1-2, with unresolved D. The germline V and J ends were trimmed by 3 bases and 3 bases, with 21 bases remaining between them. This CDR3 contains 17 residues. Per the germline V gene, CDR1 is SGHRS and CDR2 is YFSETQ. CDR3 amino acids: CASSWGGTHGSDYGYTF. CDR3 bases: TGCGCCAGCAGCTGGGGAGGAACCCACGGGTCCGACTATGGCTACACCTTC. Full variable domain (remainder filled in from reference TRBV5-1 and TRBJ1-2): KAGVTQTPRYLIKTRGQQVTLSCSPISGHRSVSWYQQTPGQGLQFLFEYFSETQRNKGNFPGRFSGRQFSNSRSEMNVSTLELGDSALYLCASSWGGTHGSDYGYTFGSGTRLTVV.

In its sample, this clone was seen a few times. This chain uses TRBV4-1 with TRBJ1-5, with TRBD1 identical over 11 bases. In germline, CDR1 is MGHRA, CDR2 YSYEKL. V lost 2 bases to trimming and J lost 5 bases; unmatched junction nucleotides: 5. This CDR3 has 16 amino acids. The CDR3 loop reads CASSQRRDRGDQPQHF. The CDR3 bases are TGCGCCAGCAGCCAAAGGAGGGACAGGGGGGATCAGCCCCAGCATTTT.

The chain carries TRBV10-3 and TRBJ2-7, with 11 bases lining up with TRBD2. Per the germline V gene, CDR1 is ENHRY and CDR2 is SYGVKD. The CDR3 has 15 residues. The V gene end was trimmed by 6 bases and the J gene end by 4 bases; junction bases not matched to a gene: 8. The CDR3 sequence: CAIRFKTSGDYEQYF. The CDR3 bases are TGTGCCATCAGGTTCAAGACTAGCGGGGATTACGAGCAGTACTTC.

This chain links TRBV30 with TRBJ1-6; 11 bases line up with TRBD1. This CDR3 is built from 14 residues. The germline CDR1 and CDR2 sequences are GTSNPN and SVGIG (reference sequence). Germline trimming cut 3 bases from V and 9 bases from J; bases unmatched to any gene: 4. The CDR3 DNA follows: TGTGCCTGGAGGGGGACAGGGGGAAGTTCACCCCTCCACTTT. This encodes CAWRGTGGSSPLHF.

CDR3 protein: CASSETDRVYEQYF. CDR3 in DNA: TGTGCCAGCAGTGAGACGGACAGGGTCTACGAGCAGTACTTC. The rearrangement uses TRBV2 and TRBJ2-7; 8 bases are shared with TRBD1. Germline V gene sequence: CDR1 SNHLY, CDR2 FYNNEI. V lost 3 bases, J lost 3 bases, and 4 bases stayed unmatched. The CDR3 contains 14 residues.

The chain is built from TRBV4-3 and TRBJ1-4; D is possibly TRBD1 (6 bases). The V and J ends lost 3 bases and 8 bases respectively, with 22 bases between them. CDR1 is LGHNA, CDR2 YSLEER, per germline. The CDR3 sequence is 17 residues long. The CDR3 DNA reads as TGCGCCAGCAGCCACCTCGTGACAGGCCTTTTGGGCGAAAAACTGTTTTTT. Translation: CASSHLVTGLLGEKLFF.

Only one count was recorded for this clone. The CDR3: CASSLGPTLTGAFF. The DNA of the CDR3 is TGTGCCAGCAGCTTGGGCCCGACCCTCACAGGGGCTTTCTTT. The chain employs TRBV5-4 and TRBJ1-1; D may be TRBD1 (6 bases). The CDR3 has 14 residues. Germline assignment: CDR1 SGHNT and CDR2 YYREEE (reference sequence). V shed 0 bases and J shed 11 bases, with 17 bases lying between them.

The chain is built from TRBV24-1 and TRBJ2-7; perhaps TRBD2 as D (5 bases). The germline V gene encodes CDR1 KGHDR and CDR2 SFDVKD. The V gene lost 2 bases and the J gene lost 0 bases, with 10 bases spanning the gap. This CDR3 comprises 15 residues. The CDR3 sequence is CATSDSRRSSYEQYF. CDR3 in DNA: TGTGCCACCAGTGATTCACGGAGGAGCTCCTACGAGCAGTACTTC.

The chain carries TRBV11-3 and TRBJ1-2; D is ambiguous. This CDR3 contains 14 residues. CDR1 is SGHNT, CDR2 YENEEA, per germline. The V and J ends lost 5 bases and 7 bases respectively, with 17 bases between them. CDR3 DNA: TGTGCCAGCAGCGCTAACCACTCCCCCGGTGGCTACACCTTC. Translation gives CASSANHSPGGYTF.

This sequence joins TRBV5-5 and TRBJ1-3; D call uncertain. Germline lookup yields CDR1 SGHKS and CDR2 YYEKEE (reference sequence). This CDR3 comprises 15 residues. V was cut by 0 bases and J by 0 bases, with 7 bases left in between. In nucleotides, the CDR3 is TGTGCCAGCAGCTTGGCTCGTAACTCTGGAAACACCATATATTTT. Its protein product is CASSLARNSGNTIYF. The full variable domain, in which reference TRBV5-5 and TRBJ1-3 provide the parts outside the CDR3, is DAGVTQSPTHLIKTRGQQVTLRCSPISGHKSVSWYQQVLGQGPQFIFQYYEKEERGRGNFPDRFSARQFPNYSSELNVNALLLGDSALYLCASSLARNSGNTIYFGEGSWLTVV.

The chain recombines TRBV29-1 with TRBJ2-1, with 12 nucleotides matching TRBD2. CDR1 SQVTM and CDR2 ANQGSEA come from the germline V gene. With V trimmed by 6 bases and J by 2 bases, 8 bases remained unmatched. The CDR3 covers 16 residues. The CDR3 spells CSVVLAGGFTYNEQFF. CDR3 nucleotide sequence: TGCAGCGTAGTACTAGCGGGGGGTTTTACCTACAATGAGCAGTTCTTC.

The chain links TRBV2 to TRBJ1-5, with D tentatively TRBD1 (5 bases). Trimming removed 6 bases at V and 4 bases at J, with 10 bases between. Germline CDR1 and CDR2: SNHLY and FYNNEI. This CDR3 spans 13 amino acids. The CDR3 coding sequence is TGTGCCAGCAGCCAAGGGGTAAATCAGCCCCAGCATTTT. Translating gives CASSQGVNQPQHF.

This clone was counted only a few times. CDR3 region: CASSQEAGGNPGKLFF. In nucleotides, the CDR3 is TGTGCCAGCAGCCAAGAAGCGGGAGGGAATCCCGGAAAACTGTTTTTT. V and J are TRBV14 and TRBJ1-4; no definite D call. Germline V gives CDR1 SGHDN, CDR2 FVKESK. This CDR3 region has 16 residues. The V end lost 0 bases, the J end lost 10 bases, and 18 bases lay between the germline ends.

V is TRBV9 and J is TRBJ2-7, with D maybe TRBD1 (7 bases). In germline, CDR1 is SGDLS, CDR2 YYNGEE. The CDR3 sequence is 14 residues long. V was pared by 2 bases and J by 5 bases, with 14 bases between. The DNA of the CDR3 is TGTGCCAGCAGCGTGGAGGGGGCTAACCACGAGCAGTACTTC. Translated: CASSVEGANHEQYF.

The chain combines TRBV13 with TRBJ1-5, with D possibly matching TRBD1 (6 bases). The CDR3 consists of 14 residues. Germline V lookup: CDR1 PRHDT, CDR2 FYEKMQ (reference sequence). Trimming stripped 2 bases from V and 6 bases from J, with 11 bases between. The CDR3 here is CASSLRGGSQPQHF. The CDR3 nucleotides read TGTGCCAGCAGCTTAAGGGGGGGGAGTCAGCCCCAGCATTTT.

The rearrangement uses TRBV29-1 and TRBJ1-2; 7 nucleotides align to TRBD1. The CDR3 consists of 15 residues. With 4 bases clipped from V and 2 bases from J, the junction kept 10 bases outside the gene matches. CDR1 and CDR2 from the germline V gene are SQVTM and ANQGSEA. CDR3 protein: CSVARNRGPNYGYTF. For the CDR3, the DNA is TGCAGCGTTGCCCGGAACAGGGGCCCGAACTATGGCTACACCTTC.

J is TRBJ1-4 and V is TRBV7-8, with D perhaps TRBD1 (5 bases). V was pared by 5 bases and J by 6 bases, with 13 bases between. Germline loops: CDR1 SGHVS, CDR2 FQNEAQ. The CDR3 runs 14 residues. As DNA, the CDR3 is TGTGCCAGCAGCACCCAGGGTTGGGATGAAAAACTGTTTTTT. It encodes CASSTQGWDEKLFF.

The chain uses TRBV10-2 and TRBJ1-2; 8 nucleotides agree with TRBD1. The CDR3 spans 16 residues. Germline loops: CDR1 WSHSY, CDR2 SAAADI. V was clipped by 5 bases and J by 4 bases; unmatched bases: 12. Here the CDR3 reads CASSLTQGGSPYGYTF. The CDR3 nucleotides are TGCGCCAGCAGTTTAACACAGGGGGGTAGCCCCTATGGCTACACCTTC.

The CDR3 bases are TGTGCCAGTAGTCTCCGTGGCCAAACAGAGTTCTACGAGCAGTACTTC. Translation: CASSLRGQTEFYEQYF. The chain couples TRBV19 to TRBJ2-7; D is undetermined. This CDR3 region has 16 residues. Germline assignment: CDR1 LNHDA and CDR2 SQIVND (reference sequence). The V gene lost 5 bases and the J gene lost 3 bases, with 20 bases spanning the gap.

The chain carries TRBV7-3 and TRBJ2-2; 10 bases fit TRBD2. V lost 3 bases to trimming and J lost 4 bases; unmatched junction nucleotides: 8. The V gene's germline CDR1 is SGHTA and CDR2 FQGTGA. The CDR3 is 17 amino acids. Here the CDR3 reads CASSFERGGESTGELFF. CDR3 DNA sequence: TGTGCCAGCAGCTTTGAGCGGGGGGGCGAAAGCACCGGGGAGCTGTTTTTT.

The CDR3 DNA reads TGTGCCAGCAGCCCGACAGGCGCTAATGAAAAACTGTTTTTT. Its protein is CASSPTGANEKLFF. The chain employs TRBV9 and TRBJ1-4, with D possibly being TRBD1 (6 bases). Trimming left V 4 bases short and J 3 bases short, with 10 bases between. The germline V gene has CDR1 SGDLS and CDR2 YYNGEE. The CDR3 has 14 amino acids.